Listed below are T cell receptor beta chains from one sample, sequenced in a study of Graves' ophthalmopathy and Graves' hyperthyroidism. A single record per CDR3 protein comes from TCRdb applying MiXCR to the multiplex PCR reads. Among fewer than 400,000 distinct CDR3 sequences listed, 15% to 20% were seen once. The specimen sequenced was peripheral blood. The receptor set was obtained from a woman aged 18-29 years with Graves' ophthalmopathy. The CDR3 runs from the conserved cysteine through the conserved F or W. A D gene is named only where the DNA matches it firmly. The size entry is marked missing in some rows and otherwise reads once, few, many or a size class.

TGCGCCAGCAGCTTGGACCCCCAGGTGAACACTGAAGCTTTCTTT CASSLDPQVNTEAFF many . TRBJ1-1 15 TRBV5-1
TGTGCCAGCAGTTTATATGTCGGCCTTAATTCACCCCTCCACTTT CASSLYVGLNSPLHF many . TRBJ1-6 15 TRBV28
TGCAGCGTCGAGCCCATGGACACCATATATTTT CSVEPMDTIYF . . TRBJ1-3 11 TRBV29-1
TGTGCCAGCAGTCGTACCGACCCATCAGGGGGCGAGGAAGGCTACACCTTC CASSRTDPSGGEEGYTF . TRBD1 TRBJ1-2 17 TRBV12-3/TRBV12-4
TGTGCCAGCAGTTACTCGGTTAGTACCAAAAACATTCAGTACTTC CASSYSVSTKNIQYF many . TRBJ2-4 15 TRBV6-5
TGTGCCACCGCGGAAGGTCCCTACTCCTACGAGCAGTACTTC CATAEGPYSYEQYF . . TRBJ2-7 14 TRBV19
TGTGCCACCTCGGATGGCCTCCCTGGCGAGCAGTACTTC CATSDGLPGEQYF many . TRBJ2-7 13 TRBV11-1
TGTGCCAGCAGTCCCCAACCAGGGGGCGGGGGTCAGCCCCAGCATTTT CASSPQPGGGGQPQHF many TRBD1 TRBJ1-5 16 TRBV6-1
TGTGCCAGCTCACCACTTACTAGCGGGAGAAGGACCGGTGAGCTGTTTTTT CASSPLTSGRRTGELFF . TRBD2 TRBJ2-2 17 TRBV18
TGTGCCAGCAGTTTTGTCCAGATGAACACTGAAGCTTTCTTT CASSFVQMNTEAFF many . TRBJ1-1 14 TRBV28
TGTGCCAGCAGCCCTCGACTAGCGGGGGGGCAGAACACCGGGGAGCTGTTTTTT CASSPRLAGGQNTGELFF many TRBD2 TRBJ2-2 18 TRBV7-6
TGTGCCAGCACTAGATGGGGGCCCGGAACGGCTAATGAAAAACTGTTTTTT CASTRWGPGTANEKLFF many . TRBJ1-4 17 TRBV6-2/TRBV6-3
TGCAGTGCCCATGGACAGCTAAATCAGCCCCAGCATTTT CSAHGQLNQPQHF . . TRBJ1-5 13 TRBV20-1
TGTGCCAGCAGCTCGAACGGCGGGCCCCAGCATTTT CASSSNGGPQHF many . TRBJ1-5 12 TRBV7-2
TGCAGTGCTAGGTATCGACTAGCGCCGAAGACCCAGTACTTC CSARYRLAPKTQYF . TRBD2 TRBJ2-5 14 TRBV20-1
TGTGCCAGCAGCCAAGATCGGCCGACTAGCGCCCAAGAGACCCAGTACTTC CASSQDRPTSAQETQYF many TRBD2 TRBJ2-5 17 TRBV3-1
TGTGCCTGGGCACTGAAAGGGGGTCAGCCCCAGCATTTT CAWALKGGQPQHF many . TRBJ1-5 13 TRBV30
TGTGCCACCAGCAGGGTGGAATCACCCCTCCACTTT CATSRVESPLHF many . TRBJ1-6 12 TRBV15
TGTGCCATCAGTGAGTCAGGACCGCCATGGGGAGCTTTCTTT CAISESGPPWGAFF many . TRBJ1-1 14 TRBV10-3
TGTGCCAGCAGTTACTCGCGGGAGGGGAACAATGAGCAGTTCTTC CASSYSREGNNEQFF many TRBD2 TRBJ2-1 15 TRBV6-5
TGTGCCAGCAGACCCGGAGGCCAGTGGGGGAACACTGAAGCTTTCTTT CASRPGGQWGNTEAFF . . TRBJ1-1 16 TRBV6-2/TRBV6-3
TGTGCCACCAGCAGAGATCGTTTTATTAGCGGGGGGCAGTCCGGGGAGCTGTTTTTT CATSRDRFISGGQSGELFF many TRBD2 TRBJ2-2 19 TRBV15
TGTGCCAGCAGTTCCCCCCAGTTGGGCGTGGGGGGCTACACCTTC CASSSPQLGVGGYTF many . TRBJ1-2 15 TRBV28
TGTGCCAGCAGTGAAAGCCAGACCGGGGAGCTGTTTTTT CASSESQTGELFF once . TRBJ2-2 13 TRBV2
TGTGCCAGCAGACCTCGAACAGGGTACGAGCAGTACTTC CASRPRTGYEQYF many . TRBJ2-7 13 TRBV12-3/TRBV12-4
TGCAGTGCTAGAGATCAGGGGGTTGGGTACTTC CSARDQGVGYF . TRBD1 TRBJ2-7 11 TRBV20-1
TGTGCCAGTAAGAGGGCGAACACTGAAGCTTTCTTT CASKRANTEAFF many . TRBJ1-1 12 TRBV19
TGTGCCAGCAGCCACGGGGGAAACATTCAGTACTTC CASSHGGNIQYF few . TRBJ2-4 12 TRBV7-9
TGCAGTGCTAGATCCCCGGGACAGGGAAGTGGCACTGAAGCTTTCTTT CSARSPGQGSGTEAFF many TRBD1 TRBJ1-1 16 TRBV20-1
TGTGCCAGCAGTCGCTATAGGGGGGCGGGGGAGACTCAGTACTTC CASSRYRGAGETQYF . . TRBJ2-5 15 TRBV12-3/TRBV12-4
TGCGCCAGCAGCCAAGAATGGAGGGGACAAGAGACCCAGTACTTC CASSQEWRGQETQYF . . TRBJ2-5 15 TRBV4-3
TGTGCCAGCAGCTCCCGTCAGAAGATCCACAATGAAGCTTTCTTT CASSSRQKIHNEAFF many . TRBJ1-1 15 TRBV7-2
TGTGCCAGTATGGGCAGGGGAGCGTCGGAGCCCCAGCATTTT CASMGRGASEPQHF many . TRBJ1-5 14 TRBV19
TGCAGCGGATCCCGGGGTCCTGAAGCTTTCTTT CSGSRGPEAFF few . TRBJ1-1 11 TRBV29-1
TGTGCCAGGTTTTGGGGTGGCTACACCTTC CARFWGGYTF . . TRBJ1-2 10 TRBV27
TGTGCCACCAGTGACGGGGGGAATCAGCCCCAGCATTTT CATSDGGNQPQHF many . TRBJ1-5 13 TRBV24-1
TGCGCCAGCAGCATCCGACAGGGAGGTACTGGCTACACCTTC CASSIRQGGTGYTF many TRBD1 TRBJ1-2 14 TRBV5-1
TGTGCCAGCAAGAGTTTTGATGGCTACACCTTC CASKSFDGYTF many . TRBJ1-2 11 TRBV6-2/TRBV6-3
TGTGCCAGCAGCTTGGCGGGACTCCAAGAGACCCAGTACTTC CASSLAGLQETQYF many . TRBJ2-5 14 TRBV7-2
TGTGCCAGCAGCCCCAGCGGGAGGGCCTACGAGCAGTACTTC CASSPSGRAYEQYF many TRBD2 TRBJ2-7 14 TRBV11-2
TGTGCCAGCAACCCAGACAGGGGCACCGGGGAGCTGTTTTTT CASNPDRGTGELFF many TRBD1 TRBJ2-2 14 TRBV2